These 26 T cell receptor beta chains were sequenced from one sample in a study of shared clonotypes between healthy human individuals. Terminally differentiated effector memory CD45RA+ cells were left out of the naive CD8 fraction, which was CD45RO-negative and positively selected for CCR7. TCRdb's copy holds only in-frame clones and misses some; the assay was immunoSEQ multiplex PCR. The profile covers about 2 million clones, with about 95% appearing a single time and roughly 1% taken by the ten largest. Sequencing input: naive CD8+ T cells sorted from blood. These receptors came from a man between 18 and 29 years old in good health.

The V and J genes are TRBV4-1 and TRBJ2-7, with a tentative D call TRBD1 (5 bases). Germline V gene sequence: CDR1 MGHRA, CDR2 YSYEKL. Trimming took 1 base from V and 3 from J, leaving 10 bases between them. The CDR3 spans 14 residues. CDR3 protein: CASSQGTTNYEQYF. Written as DNA, the CDR3 is TGCGCCAGCAGCCAAGGGACAACGAACTACGAGCAGTACTTC.

A word on this clone: Other DNA variants within this sample encode the same CDR3. The chain employs TRBV9 and TRBJ1-1; TRBD1 aligns across 9 bases. The CDR3 length is 14 residues. Germline CDR1 is SGDLS and CDR2 is YYNGEE. With V trimmed by 0 bases and J by 3 bases, 0 bases remained unmatched. The CDR3 region is CASSVGDRDTEAFF. Here the CDR3 DNA reads TGTGCCAGCAGCGTAGGGGACAGGGACACTGAAGCTTTCTTT.

The chain links TRBV27 to TRBJ2-7; D not certain. The germline V gene has CDR1 MNHEY and CDR2 SMNVEV (reference sequence). V was cut by 0 bases and J by 2 bases, with 14 bases left in between. The CDR3 is 16 amino acids. The CDR3 protein is CASSLSPGPLPYEQYF. The CDR3, as DNA: TGTGCCAGCAGTTTATCCCCCGGGCCATTGCCCTACGAGCAGTACTTC.

This clone appeared once. The chain joins TRBV6-7 to TRBJ2-7, with TRBD1 matching over 8 bases. TRBV6-7 is classed as an ORF, of uncertain function. The CDR3 consists of 14 residues. V trimming: 5 bases; J trimming: 2 bases; junction bases outside the gene matches: 5. The CDR3, as DNA: TGTGCCAGCAGTGGATGGACAGGGCCCTACGAGCAGTACTTC. It yields the protein CASSGWTGPYEQYF.

The V gene is TRBV2, the J gene TRBJ2-7; D possibly corresponds to TRBD2 (6 bases). The CDR3 totals 13 residues. The germline CDR1 and CDR2 sequences are SNHLY and FYNNEI. V was trimmed by 3 bases and J by 3 bases, leaving 9 bases between them. The CDR3 spells CASSDAGHYEQYF. DNA for the CDR3: TGTGCCAGCAGTGACGCGGGGCACTACGAGCAGTACTTC.

The V and J genes are TRBV7-3 and TRBJ1-5; 7 bases agree with TRBD1. The CDR3 consists of 14 residues. Germline values: CDR1 SGHTA, CDR2 FQGTGA. Trimming at V came to 5 bases and at J to 7 bases, leaving 8 bases not matched to a gene. The chain's CDR3 is CASSEGQEKQPQHF. The CDR3 DNA is TGTGCCAGCAGCGAAGGACAGGAGAAACAGCCCCAGCATTTT. The variable domain in full, with the rest retrieved from reference TRBV7-3 and TRBJ1-5, is GAGVSQTPSNKVTEKGKYVELRCDPISGHTALYWYRQSLGQGPEFLIYFQGTGAADDSGLPNDRFFAVRPEGSVSTLKIQRTERGDSAVYLCASSEGQEKQPQHFGDGTRLSIL.

The V call is TRBV13, the J call TRBJ2-1, with 9 bases identical to TRBD2. V lost 0 bases and J lost 3; bases outside the gene matches: 3. The germline CDR1 and CDR2 sequences are PRHDT and FYEKMQ (reference sequence). The CDR3 runs to 16 residues. DNA for the CDR3: TGTGCCAGCAGCTTAGGTAGCGGGAGCCTCTACAATGAGCAGTTCTTC. Translation gives CASSLGSGSLYNEQFF.

This clone has a single count. J is TRBJ1-2 and V is TRBV13; TRBD1 matches at 8 bases. The CDR3 is 16 residues long. V was clipped by 5 bases and J by 3 bases; unmatched bases: 11. In germline, CDR1 is PRHDT, CDR2 FYEKMQ (reference sequence). The chain's CDR3 is CASSDLDRERDYGYTF. CDR3 nucleotides: TGTGCCAGCAGCGACCTGGACAGGGAACGGGACTATGGCTACACCTTC.

This chain connects TRBV5-1 to TRBJ1-5, with D possibly being TRBD1 (5 bases). Germline CDR1 reads SGHRS; CDR2 reads YFSETQ. The CDR3 runs 20 residues. The V and J ends lost 1 base and 1 base respectively, with 24 bases between them. The CDR3 DNA reads TGCGCCAGCAGCTTGAGAAGGGGTCTAATAGAAGGCGTGAGCAATCAGCCCCAGCATTTT. Its translation is CASSLRRGLIEGVSNQPQHF.

This chain uses TRBV6-6 with TRBJ1-5; the D is unclear. This CDR3 is 14 amino acids long. Per the germline V gene, CDR1 is MNHNY and CDR2 is SVGAGI (reference sequence). Trimming left V 5 bases short and J 1 base short, with 9 bases between. Here the CDR3 DNA reads TGTGCCAGCAGTCAAAGCCGAAGCAATCAGCCCCAGCATTTT. Translation gives CASSQSRSNQPQHF.

The rearrangement joins TRBV5-4 to TRBJ2-3; 10 bases fit TRBD2. The trim removed 2 bases at V and 11 bases at J, leaving 2 bases unmatched. CDR1 is SGHNT and CDR2 is YYREEE in the germline V gene (reference sequence). This CDR3 region has 12 residues. The CDR3 here is CASSLAGGEQYF. CDR3 DNA: TGTGCCAGCAGCTTAGCGGGGGGGGAGCAGTATTTT.

The V and J genes are TRBV4-1 and TRBJ1-1; the D gene is possibly TRBD1 (5 bases). Between the trimmed V and J ends, which lost 5 bases and 1 base, there was a span of 14 bases. The CDR3 runs 15 residues. In germline, CDR1 is MGHRA, CDR2 YSYEKL. The CDR3 reads CASSNLGGGNTEAFF. In nucleotides, the CDR3 is TGCGCCAGCAGCAACCTTGGGGGGGGGAACACTGAAGCTTTCTTT.

A remark on this clone: Other DNA sequences in the sample encode the same CDR3. The CDR3 sequence: CASSLSGRGNTEAFF. The CDR3 DNA reads as TGTGCCAGCAGTTTATCGGGCAGGGGGAACACTGAAGCTTTCTTT. The V and J genes are TRBV27 and TRBJ1-1; a weak D match, TRBD1 (6 bases). With 0 bases removed from V and 1 base from J, the gap between germline ends came to 9 bases. Per the germline V gene, CDR1 is MNHEY and CDR2 is SMNVEV (reference sequence). This CDR3 is 15 amino acids long.

The chain employs TRBV4-1 and TRBJ2-2, with 8 bases that match TRBD1. This CDR3 comprises 15 residues. V was pared by 4 bases and J by 7 bases, with 8 bases of the junction left unmatched. Germline CDR1 is MGHRA and CDR2 is YSYEKL. The CDR3, as DNA: TGCGCCAGCAGCCCGAGCAGGGGGCTGGACGGGGAGCTGTTTTTT. It is translated as CASSPSRGLDGELFF.

The V call is TRBV25-1, the J call TRBJ1-2, with 8 positions matching TRBD1. The CDR3 totals 13 residues. Trimming removed 7 bases from V and 7 bases from J; junction bases left unmatched: 8. The germline CDR1 and CDR2 sequences are MGHDK and SYGVNS. DNA for the CDR3: TGTGCCAGCACAGGGGGCGCCGGGCCTGGCTACACCTTC. It specifies CASTGGAGPGYTF.

The DNA of the CDR3 is TGTGCCAGCAGCCTCCGACAGGGCCCCATGAACACTGAAGCTTTCTTT. Its translation is CASSLRQGPMNTEAFF. The rearrangement uses TRBV28 and TRBJ1-1; 7 bases map to TRBD1. With V trimmed by 6 bases and J by 0 bases, 10 bases remained unmatched. This CDR3 contains 16 residues. In germline, CDR1 is MDHEN, CDR2 SYDVKM.

The chain employs TRBV19 and TRBJ2-3; D unclear. V lost 4 bases, J lost 2 bases, and 13 bases lay in between. The CDR3 is 15 residues long. Germline assignment: CDR1 LNHDA and CDR2 SQIVND (reference sequence). The CDR3 loop reads CASSKAPRLTDTQYF. The CDR3 nucleotides are TGTGCCAGTAGTAAAGCCCCCCGACTCACAGATACGCAGTATTTT.

CDR3 amino acids: CASSTGNGNTIYF. CDR3 nucleotides: TGTGCCAGCAGTACAGGGAACGGAAACACCATATATTTT. J is TRBJ1-3 and V is TRBV28, with D possibly TRBD1 on 6 matching bases. Germline loops: CDR1 MDHEN, CDR2 SYDVKM. The V end lost 5 bases, the J end lost 4 bases, and 9 bases lay between the germline ends. CDR3 length: 13 residues.

The table lists this clone with a count of one. This rearrangement joins TRBV6-5 to TRBJ2-1; D unresolved. This CDR3 region has 13 residues. Germline CDR1 reads MNHEY; CDR2 reads SVGAGI. V shed 4 bases and J shed 6 bases, with 10 bases lying between them. CDR3 sequence: CASSSAGGNEQFF. DNA for the CDR3: TGTGCCAGCAGTTCTGCAGGTGGCAATGAGCAGTTCTTC.

This chain connects TRBV10-3 to TRBJ2-1; D remains ambiguous. The length of the CDR3 is 12 residues. Germline V gene lookup returns CDR1 ENHRY and CDR2 SYGVKD. The V end lost 11 bases, the J end lost 0 bases, and 8 bases lay between the germline ends. As DNA, the CDR3 is TGTGCCCTCGGAAGCTCCTACAATGAGCAGTTCTTC. As protein: CALGSSYNEQFF.

The chain employs TRBV28 and TRBJ2-3; D is unresolved. Trimming left V 2 bases short and J 2 bases short, with 11 bases between. From germline, CDR1 is MDHEN and CDR2 SYDVKM. The CDR3 spans 15 residues. The DNA of the CDR3 is TGTGCCAGCAGTTTAACAATATTAGCCACAGATACGCAGTATTTT. This encodes CASSLTILATDTQYF.

This chain uses TRBV29-1 with TRBJ2-5; D is ambiguous. V lost 5 bases, J lost 4 bases, and 8 bases lay in between. CDR1 and CDR2 (germline): SQVTM, ANQGSEA. The length of the CDR3 is 11 residues. CDR3 DNA: TGCAGCGTTCGGGTTCGAGAGACCCAGTACTTC. It yields the protein CSVRVRETQYF.

The rearrangement joins TRBV4-1 to TRBJ2-3; perhaps TRBD1 as D (6 bases). From germline, CDR1 is MGHRA and CDR2 YSYEKL. The CDR3 spans 15 residues. Trimming cost V 5 bases and J 2 bases, with 14 bases left between them. Here the CDR3 DNA reads TGCGCCAGCAGCGGGTGGAGGACAGCCACAGATACGCAGTATTTT. It encodes CASSGWRTATDTQYF.

This chain connects TRBV10-2 to TRBJ2-5, with D maybe TRBD2 (6 bases). Germline values: CDR1 WSHSY, CDR2 SAAADI. The length of the CDR3 is 14 residues. Trimming took off 3 bases at V and 0 bases at J, with 8 bases between the two ends. CDR3 nucleotide sequence: TGCGCCAGCAGTGAAGGGAGGTACCAAGAGACCCAGTACTTC. Its translation is CASSEGRYQETQYF.

This chain uses TRBV28 with TRBJ1-1, with 8 bases that match TRBD1. There are 15 residues in the CDR3. Losses at the gene ends were 6 bases for V and 3 bases for J; bases not matched to a gene: 9. Germline V gene data show CDR1 as MDHEN and CDR2 as SYDVKM. CDR3 DNA: TGTGCCAGCAGGCCGATCACAGGGGGGGACACTGAAGCTTTCTTT. Encoded protein: CASRPITGGDTEAFF.

The chain carries TRBV7-9 and TRBJ1-2; TRBD1 is a possible D gene (5 bases). The germline CDR1 and CDR2 sequences are SEHNR and FQNEAQ (reference sequence). This CDR3 contains 15 residues. Trimming shortened V by 1 base and J by 4 bases, and 13 bases separated the two germline ends. Here the CDR3 reads CASSLGEGRIYGYTF. The DNA for the CDR3 is TGTGCCAGCAGCTTAGGCGAGGGACGGATCTATGGCTACACCTTC. The full variable domain, with the rest looked up from reference TRBV7-9 and TRBJ1-2, is DTGVSQNPRHKITKRGQNVTFRCDPISEHNRLYWYRQTLGQGPEFLTYFQNEAQLEKSRLLSDRFSAERPKGSFSTLEIQRTEQGDSAMYLCASSLGEGRIYGYTFGSGTRLTVV.